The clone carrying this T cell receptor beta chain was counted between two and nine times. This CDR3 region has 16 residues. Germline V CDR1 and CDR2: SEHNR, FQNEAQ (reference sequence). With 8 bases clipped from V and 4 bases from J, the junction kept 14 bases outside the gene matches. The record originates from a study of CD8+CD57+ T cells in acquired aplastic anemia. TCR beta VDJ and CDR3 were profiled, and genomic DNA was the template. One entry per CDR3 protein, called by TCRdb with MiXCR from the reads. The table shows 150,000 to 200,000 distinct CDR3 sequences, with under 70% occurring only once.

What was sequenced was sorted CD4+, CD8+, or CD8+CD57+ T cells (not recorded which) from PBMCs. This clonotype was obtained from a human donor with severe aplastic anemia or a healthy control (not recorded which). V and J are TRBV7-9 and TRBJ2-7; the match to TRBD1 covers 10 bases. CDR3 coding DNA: TGTGCCAGCCGTGGGGGACAGGGGAGTTCGGTGTACGAGCAGTACTTC. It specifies CASRGGQGSSVYEQYF.